A single sample gave rise to the 28 T cell receptor beta chains below, sequenced in a study of identifying expanded T cells in peripheral blood. TCRdb keeps only in-frame clones here, not all; method: immunoSEQ multiplex PCR. In the table there are about 110,000 clones, about 88% of which are singletons. Sequencing was done on a sample of blood. Receptors originate from a person between 18 and 75 years old in good health.

In its sample, this clone was seen once. This chain joins TRBV19 and TRBJ1-1, with a tentative D call TRBD1 (5 bases). This CDR3 is 14 amino acids long. Germline V gene sequence: CDR1 LNHDA, CDR2 SQIVND (reference sequence). V lost 3 bases, J lost 6 bases, and 14 bases lay in between. DNA for the CDR3: TGTGCCAGTAGTATCAAACAGGCCGGCCCTGAAGCTTTCTTT. Translating gives CASSIKQAGPEAFF.

In its sample, this clone was seen once. This chain joins TRBV7-9 and TRBJ1-2; D may be TRBD1 (5 bases). V gave up 7 bases and J gave up 4 bases, with 10 bases separating them. Germline CDR1 reads SEHNR; CDR2 reads FQNEAQ (reference sequence). This CDR3 is built from 12 residues. The CDR3 is CASTGGIYGYTF. The CDR3 region has the DNA TGTGCCAGCACCGGGGGGATCTATGGCTACACCTTC.

This clone was seen once. The V call is TRBV6-5, the J call TRBJ2-3, with TRBD1 matching 8 bases. After removal of 7 bases from V and 5 bases from J, the junction contained 5 bases not matched to a gene. Germline assignment: CDR1 MNHEY and CDR2 SVGAGI. The CDR3 covers 13 residues. CDR3 DNA sequence: TGTGCCAGCACAGGGGGCAGGGAAGATACGCAGTATTTT. Protein sequence: CASTGGREDTQYF.

The chain joins TRBV19 to TRBJ2-1; weak D call: TRBD1 (5 bases). Germline-derived CDR1 and CDR2 are LNHDA and SQIVND (reference sequence). The CDR3 is 16 residues long. V was trimmed by 4 bases and J by 0 bases, leaving 13 bases between them. CDR3 protein: CASSTHRSSSYNEQFF. DNA of the CDR3: TGTGCCAGTAGTACACACAGGAGCAGCTCCTACAATGAGCAGTTCTTC.

The rearrangement joins TRBV7-7 to TRBJ2-6; D is ambiguous. The CDR3 is 16 residues long. V gave up 4 bases and J gave up 0 bases, with 10 bases separating them. Germline CDR1 is SSHAT and CDR2 is FNYEAQ (reference sequence). CDR3 residues: CASSSGRHSGANVLTF. The CDR3 nucleotides are TGTGCCAGCAGCTCCGGACGCCACTCTGGGGCCAACGTCCTGACTTTC. The whole variable domain, filled in from reference TRBV7-7 and TRBJ2-6, reads GAGVSQSPRYKVTKRGQDVTLRCDPISSHATLYWYQQALGQGPEFLTYFNYEAQPDKSGLPSDRFSAERPEGSISTLTIQRTEQRDSAMYRCASSSGRHSGANVLTFGAGSRLTVL.

V gene TRBV9 combines with J gene TRBJ1-1; 9 nucleotides agree with TRBD1. V trimming: 2 bases; J trimming: 5 bases; junction bases outside the gene matches: 1. Germline V gene lookup returns CDR1 SGDLS and CDR2 YYNGEE. There are 13 residues in the CDR3. CDR3 bases: TGTGCCAGCAGCGTCGGGACAGGGACTGAAGCTTTCTTT. Its translation: CASSVGTGTEAFF.

The rearrangement links TRBV29-1 to TRBJ2-7, with TRBD2 matching 7 bases. Germline CDR1 and CDR2: SQVTM and ANQGSEA. The junction had 5 bases not matched to a gene; V was cut back by 6 bases and J by 3 bases. This CDR3 has 12 residues. The CDR3 spells CSVSGTFYEQYF. CDR3 nucleotides: TGCAGCGTGAGCGGGACCTTCTACGAGCAGTACTTC.

The rearrangement links TRBV5-1 to TRBJ2-1; TRBD2 matches at 9 bases. The germline V gene encodes CDR1 SGHRS and CDR2 YFSETQ. V lost 5 bases to trimming and J lost 4 bases; unmatched junction nucleotides: 4. The CDR3 runs to 14 residues. The CDR3 bases are TGCGCCAGCAGTGCGGGAGGGACTTACAATGAGCAGTTCTTC. Translating gives CASSAGGTYNEQFF.

V usage is TRBV12-5 and J usage is TRBJ2-3, with 8 bases fitting TRBD2. Trimming at V came to 5 bases and at J to 4 bases, leaving 5 bases not matched to a gene. CDR3 size: 14 residues. Germline CDR1 reads LGHNT; CDR2 reads FRNRAP. As DNA, the CDR3 is TGTGCTAGTGGTCTTGGGACTAGTGCAGATACGCAGTATTTT. It encodes CASGLGTSADTQYF.

The V and J genes are TRBV30 and TRBJ1-2; no clear D gene. The CDR3 totals 13 residues. The V gene lost 2 bases and the J gene lost 5 bases, with 12 bases spanning the gap. Germline CDR1 GTSNPN, CDR2 SVGIG (reference sequence). The CDR3 DNA follows: TGTGCCTGGAGTTTGGGAGACAATTATGGCTACACCTTC. Translating it yields CAWSLGDNYGYTF.

The CDR3 sequence: CASSLGGTSTYEQYF. CDR3 in DNA: TGTGCCAGCAGCCTGGGAGGGACCTCTACCTACGAGCAGTACTTC. J is TRBJ2-7 and V is TRBV9, with TRBD2 identical over 7 bases. The CDR3 contains 15 residues. Germline CDR1 SGDLS, CDR2 YYNGEE. J gave up 2 bases and V 4 bases, and 9 bases lay outside the gene matches.

The chain links TRBV28 to TRBJ2-1; no clear D. V lost 3 bases to trimming and J lost 7 bases, with 7 bases between them. The CDR3 is 12 amino acids. Germline loops: CDR1 MDHEN, CDR2 SYDVKM. CDR3 sequence: CASSFNTNEQFF. The CDR3 coding sequence is TGTGCCAGCAGTTTTAATACTAATGAGCAGTTCTTC.

This clone occurred once. The chain employs TRBV19 and TRBJ2-3; 8 bases are a match to TRBD1. Trimming cost V 3 bases and J 4 bases; bases outside gene matches: 6. Germline-derived CDR1 and CDR2 are LNHDA and SQIVND (reference sequence). The CDR3 spans 15 residues. CDR3 DNA sequence: TGTGCCAGTAGTATTAGGACAGGGAGTCCAGATACGCAGTATTTT. Translated: CASSIRTGSPDTQYF.

The V and J genes are TRBV5-6 and TRBJ2-5; 11 bases align to TRBD2. V lost 2 bases, J lost 2 bases, and 8 bases stayed unmatched. This CDR3 is built from 17 residues. The germline V gene encodes CDR1 SGHDT and CDR2 YYEEEE. The CDR3 loop is CASSFTAGTSGQETQYF. CDR3 in DNA: TGTGCCAGCAGCTTTACCGCCGGGACTAGCGGACAAGAGACCCAGTACTTC.

The gene calls are TRBV6-6 and TRBJ1-2; D gene unclear. CDR1 is MNHNY, CDR2 SVGAGI, per germline (reference sequence). V was shortened by 6 bases and J by 7 bases, with 15 bases between the two germline ends. This CDR3 comprises 13 residues. The CDR3 coding sequence is TGTGCCAGCAGCGACGGCCGTCCTGTTGGCTACACCTTC. This encodes CASSDGRPVGYTF.

V is TRBV15 and J is TRBJ1-1, with 7 positions matching TRBD1. V gave up 3 bases and J gave up 4 bases; unmatched junction bases: 11. CDR1 LNHNV and CDR2 YYDKDF come from the germline V gene (reference sequence). The CDR3 sequence is 16 residues long. CDR3 sequence: CATSRPGQAGGTEAFF. The CDR3 DNA sequence: TGTGCCACCAGCAGGCCCGGACAGGCCGGGGGCACTGAAGCTTTCTTT.

This chain connects TRBV7-6 to TRBJ2-5, with D perhaps matching TRBD1 (5 bases). The length of the CDR3 is 14 residues. CDR1 and CDR2 (germline): SGHVS, FNYEAQ. V was trimmed by 5 bases and J by 5 bases, leaving 15 bases between them. The CDR3 bases are TGTGCCAGCAGCCGTACCAGGGTCGGGGAGACCCAGTACTTC. Protein product: CASSRTRVGETQYF.

The chain couples TRBV7-9 to TRBJ1-6; D is perhaps TRBD1 (5 bases). The V gene's germline CDR1 is SEHNR and CDR2 FQNEAQ (reference sequence). Trimming left V 2 bases short and J 8 bases short, with 16 bases between. CDR3 size: 16 residues. CDR3 nucleotide sequence: TGTGCCAGCAGCTTAACCAAGGGACTAGTGGATTCACCCCTCCACTTT. Its translation is CASSLTKGLVDSPLHF. Combining the CDR3 with reference TRBV7-9 and TRBJ1-6 gives the whole variable domain DTGVSQNPRHKITKRGQNVTFRCDPISEHNRLYWYRQTLGQGPEFLTYFQNEAQLEKSRLLSDRFSAERPKGSFSTLEIQRTEQGDSAMYLCASSLTKGLVDSPLHFGNGTRLTVT.

The chain is built from TRBV25-1 and TRBJ1-5; D perhaps matches TRBD1 (5 bases). Trimming left V 1 base short and J 7 bases short, with 14 bases between. The CDR3 runs to 15 residues. In germline, CDR1 is MGHDK, CDR2 SYGVNS. The CDR3 DNA sequence: TGTGCCAGCAGTGAATCCTCCGGGGCCGGGCAGCCCCAGCATTTT. Translated, it gives CASSESSGAGQPQHF.

The chain combines TRBV7-8 with TRBJ2-1; a weak D match, TRBD2 (6 bases). The V gene's germline CDR1 is SGHVS and CDR2 FQNEAQ. With 5 bases removed from V and 4 bases from J, the gap between germline ends came to 15 bases. The CDR3 consists of 15 residues. CDR3: CASSGAGTLYNEQFF. As DNA, the CDR3 is TGTGCCAGCAGCGGAGCCGGGACTCTGTACAATGAGCAGTTCTTC.

This sequence joins TRBV7-3 and TRBJ1-1; tentative D call: TRBD1 (5 bases). V lost 5 bases, J lost 11 bases, and 15 bases lay in between. Germline lookup yields CDR1 SGHTA and CDR2 FQGTGA. The CDR3 runs 12 residues. CDR3 region: CASSNSSGQAFF. CDR3 in DNA: TGTGCCAGCAGCAACTCTTCGGGGCAGGCTTTCTTT.

This chain uses TRBV19 with TRBJ1-1; D remains unclear. CDR3 size: 13 residues. In germline, CDR1 is LNHDA, CDR2 SQIVND (reference sequence). Trimming removed 10 bases at V and 0 bases at J, with 12 bases between. The CDR3 nucleotides read TGTGCCACAAGCGGACCGATGAACACTGAAGCTTTCTTT. Translated: CATSGPMNTEAFF.

The rearrangement links TRBV9 to TRBJ1-1, with D uncertain. CDR3 length: 12 amino acids. The V gene's germline CDR1 is SGDLS and CDR2 YYNGEE. V was clipped by 0 bases and J by 2 bases, with 2 bases between them. CDR3: CASSVVNTEAFF. CDR3 DNA: TGTGCCAGCAGCGTAGTTAACACTGAAGCTTTCTTT.

This clone came up once. The CDR3 region is CASSLVGGLAQETQYF. DNA for the CDR3: TGCGCCAGCAGCTTGGTCGGGGGACTAGCGCAAGAGACCCAGTACTTC. The J gene is TRBJ2-5, the V gene TRBV5-1, with 10 bases matching TRBD2. Trimming took 0 bases from V and 2 from J; bases not matched to a gene: 4. This CDR3 is built from 16 residues. Per germline, CDR1 SGHRS and CDR2 YFSETQ.

The chain combines TRBV9 with TRBJ2-7; 10 positions agree with TRBD1. CDR3 length: 16 residues. Germline CDR1 SGDLS, CDR2 YYNGEE. The V gene end was trimmed by 2 bases and the J gene end by 0 bases; junction bases not matched to a gene: 5. CDR3 nucleotide sequence: TGTGCCAGCAGCGTTGCCGGGACAGGGGCCTCCTACGAGCAGTACTTC. Its translation: CASSVAGTGASYEQYF.

This clone was observed a handful of times. The chain has TRBV5-6 and TRBJ2-3; D may be TRBD1 or TRBD2 (6 bases each). This CDR3 comprises 14 residues. CDR1 and CDR2 from the germline V gene are SGHDT and YYEEEE. Trimming removed 8 bases from V and 8 bases from J, with 21 bases in between. The CDR3 DNA follows: TGTGCCAGTATCCAGGGGCCCGAGGGGGGTACGCAGTATTTT. Encoded protein: CASIQGPEGGTQYF.

The genes are TRBV9 and TRBJ2-6; D is undetermined. Germline CDR1 reads SGDLS; CDR2 reads YYNGEE. The CDR3 totals 15 residues. Trimming cost V 3 bases and J 0 bases, with 7 bases left between them. CDR3 nucleotide sequence: TGTGCCAGCAGCGGCCCAAGCTCTGGGGCCAACGTCCTGACTTTC. Its translation: CASSGPSSGANVLTF. Looking up the rest from reference TRBV9 and TRBJ2-6 gives the full variable domain: DSGVTQTPKHLITATGQRVTLRCSPRSGDLSVYWYQQSLDQGLQFLIQYYNGEERAKGNILERFSAQQFPDLHSELNLSSLELGDSALYFCASSGPSSGANVLTFGAGSRLTVL.

CDR3 coding DNA: TGTGCCAGCTCACCACCTAGATCCCTCCCTACGCAGTATTTT. It is translated as CASSPPRSLPTQYF. V usage is TRBV18 and J usage is TRBJ2-3; unclear D gene. CDR3 length: 14 residues. Trimming shortened V by 0 bases and J by 8 bases, and 12 bases separated the two germline ends. CDR1 KGHSH and CDR2 LQKENI come from the germline V gene. The full variable domain, rest sourced from reference TRBV18 and TRBJ2-3, is NAGVMQNPRHLVRRRGQEARLRCSPMKGHSHVYWYRQLPEEGLKFMVYLQKENIIDESGMPKERFSAEFPKEGPSILRIQQVVRGDSAAYFCASSPPRSLPTQYFGPGTRLTVL.